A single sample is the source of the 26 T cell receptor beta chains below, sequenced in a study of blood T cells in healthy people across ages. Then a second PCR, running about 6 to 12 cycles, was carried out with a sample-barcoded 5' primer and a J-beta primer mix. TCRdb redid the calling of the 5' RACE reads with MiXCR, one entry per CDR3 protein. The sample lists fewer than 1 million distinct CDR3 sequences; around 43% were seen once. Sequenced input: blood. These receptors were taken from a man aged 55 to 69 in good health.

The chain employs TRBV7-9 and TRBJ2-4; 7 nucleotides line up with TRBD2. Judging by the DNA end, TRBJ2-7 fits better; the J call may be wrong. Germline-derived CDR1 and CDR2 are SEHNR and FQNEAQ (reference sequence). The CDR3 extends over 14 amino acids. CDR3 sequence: CASSLETSPYEQYF. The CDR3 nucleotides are TGTGCCAGCAGCTTAGAGACTAGCCCCTACGAGCAGTACTTC.

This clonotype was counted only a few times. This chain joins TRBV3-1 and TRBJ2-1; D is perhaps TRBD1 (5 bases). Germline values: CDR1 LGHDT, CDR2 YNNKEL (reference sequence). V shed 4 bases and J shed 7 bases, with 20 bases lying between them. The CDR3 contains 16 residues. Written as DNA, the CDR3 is TGTGCCAGCAGCCTCACTGGTAGCCCGACAGCGAATGAGCAGTTCTTC. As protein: CASSLTGSPTANEQFF.

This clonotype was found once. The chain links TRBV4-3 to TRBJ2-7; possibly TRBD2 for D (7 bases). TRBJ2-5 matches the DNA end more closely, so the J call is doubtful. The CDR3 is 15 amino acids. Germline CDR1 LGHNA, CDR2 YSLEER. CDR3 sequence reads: CASSQEKGGAQTQYF. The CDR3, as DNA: TGCGCCAGCAGCCAAGAAAAAGGGGGGGCACAGACCCAGTACTTC.

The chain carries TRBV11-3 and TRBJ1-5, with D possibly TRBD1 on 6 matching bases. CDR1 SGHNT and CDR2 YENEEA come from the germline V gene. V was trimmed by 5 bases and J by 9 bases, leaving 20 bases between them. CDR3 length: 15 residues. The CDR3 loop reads CASSGRQAEGWPQHF. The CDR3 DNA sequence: TGTGCCAGCAGCGGACGACAGGCAGAAGGGTGGCCCCAGCATTTT.

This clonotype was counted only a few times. DNA for the CDR3: TGCGCCAGCAGCTTAAGAGAACAGGGACCCTACGAGCAGTACTTC. This sequence encodes CASSLREQGPYEQYF. J is TRBJ2-7 and V is TRBV5-1; tentatively, D is TRBD1 (6 bases). This CDR3 is 15 amino acids long. Germline V gives CDR1 SGHRS, CDR2 YFSETQ. The V end lost 2 bases, the J end lost 2 bases, and 14 bases lay between the germline ends.

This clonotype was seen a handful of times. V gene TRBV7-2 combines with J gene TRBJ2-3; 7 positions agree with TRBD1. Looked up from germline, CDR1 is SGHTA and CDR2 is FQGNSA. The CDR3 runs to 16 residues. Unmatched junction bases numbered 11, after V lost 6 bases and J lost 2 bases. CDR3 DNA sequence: TGTGCCAGCAGTCGTCAACCGGGACAGCTCACAGATACGCAGTATTTT. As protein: CASSRQPGQLTDTQYF.

The CDR3 region is CASSFVQGLEQFF. In DNA form, the CDR3 reads TGTGCCAGCAGTTTTGTTCAGGGCCTCGAGCAGTTCTTC. The chain joins TRBV12-3 or TRBV12-4 to TRBJ2-1, with D possibly matching TRBD1 (5 bases). V was trimmed by 3 bases and J by 10 bases, leaving 13 bases between them. The length of the CDR3 is 13 residues.

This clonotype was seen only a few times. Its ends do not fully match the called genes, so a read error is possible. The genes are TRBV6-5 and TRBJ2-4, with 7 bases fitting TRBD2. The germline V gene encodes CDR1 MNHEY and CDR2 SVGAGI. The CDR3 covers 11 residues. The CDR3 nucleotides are TGTGCCAGCAGTAACTCGGGGGGAGAGTACTTC. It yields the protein CASSNSGGEYF.

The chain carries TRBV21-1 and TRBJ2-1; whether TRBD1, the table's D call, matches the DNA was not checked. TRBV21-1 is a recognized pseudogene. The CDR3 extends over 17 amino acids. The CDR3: CASSTTQGRPSYNEQFF. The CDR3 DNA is TGTGCCAGCAGCACTACCCAGGGGCGACCCTCCTACAATGAGCAGTTCTTC.

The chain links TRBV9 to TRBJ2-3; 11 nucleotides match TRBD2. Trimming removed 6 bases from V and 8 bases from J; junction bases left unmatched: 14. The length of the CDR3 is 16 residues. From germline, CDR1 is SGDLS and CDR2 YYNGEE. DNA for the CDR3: TGTGCCAGCATCCCTCCTAGCGGGGGGTACCCAGCTACGCAGTATTTT. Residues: CASIPPSGGYPATQYF.

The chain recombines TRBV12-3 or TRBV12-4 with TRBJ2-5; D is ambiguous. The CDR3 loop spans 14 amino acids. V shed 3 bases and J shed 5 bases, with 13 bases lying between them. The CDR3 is CASSFGTARETQYF. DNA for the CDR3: TGTGCCAGCAGTTTCGGAACTGCCCGGGAGACCCAGTACTTC.

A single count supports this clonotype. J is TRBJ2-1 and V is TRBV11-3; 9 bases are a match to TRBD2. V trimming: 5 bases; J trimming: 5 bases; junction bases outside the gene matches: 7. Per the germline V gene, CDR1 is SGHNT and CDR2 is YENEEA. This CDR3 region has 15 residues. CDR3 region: CASSLPLAGDNEQFF. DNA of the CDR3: TGTGCCAGCAGCCTACCGTTAGCGGGGGACAATGAGCAGTTCTTC.

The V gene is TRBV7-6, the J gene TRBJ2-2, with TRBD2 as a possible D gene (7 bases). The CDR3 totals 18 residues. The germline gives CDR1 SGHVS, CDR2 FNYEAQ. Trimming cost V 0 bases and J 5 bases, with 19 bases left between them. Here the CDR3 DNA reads TGTGCCAGCAGCTTAGCGGTCGGACTAGGGGGTCGGACCGGGGAGCTGTTTTTT. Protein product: CASSLAVGLGGRTGELFF.

CDR3 DNA sequence: TGTGCCTCATTCGATTTTTCCCTATACGGCTACACCTTC. It yields the protein CASFDFSLYGYTF. V and J are TRBV30 and TRBJ1-2; D ambiguous. Trimming shortened V by 7 bases and J by 8 bases, and 20 bases separated the two germline ends. The CDR3 contains 13 residues. Germline values: CDR1 GTSNPN, CDR2 SVGIG (reference sequence).

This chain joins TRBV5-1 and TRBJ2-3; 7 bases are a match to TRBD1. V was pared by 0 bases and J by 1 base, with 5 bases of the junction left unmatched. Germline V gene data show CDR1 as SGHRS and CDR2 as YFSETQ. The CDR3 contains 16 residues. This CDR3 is CASSLEGGRGTDTQYF. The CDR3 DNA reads TGCGCCAGCAGCTTGGAAGGGGGCCGCGGCACAGATACGCAGTATTTT.

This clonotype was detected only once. The CDR3 is CASSLEPGGSYGYTF. Here the CDR3 DNA reads TGCGCCAGCAGCCTAGAACCGGGGGGGAGCTATGGCTACACCTTC. The chain links TRBV5-1 to TRBJ1-2; possibly TRBD1 for D (5 bases). The CDR3 is made up of 15 amino acids. Per the germline V gene, CDR1 is SGHRS and CDR2 is YFSETQ. Trimming shortened V by 4 bases and J by 4 bases, and 17 bases separated the two germline ends.

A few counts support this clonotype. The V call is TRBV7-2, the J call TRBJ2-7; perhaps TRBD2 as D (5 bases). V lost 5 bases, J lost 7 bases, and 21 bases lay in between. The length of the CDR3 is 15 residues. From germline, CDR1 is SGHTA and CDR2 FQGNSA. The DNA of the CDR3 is TGTGCCAGCAGCCTAGAGGGTGGGCGGGCCCAAGAGCAGTACTTC. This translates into CASSLEGGRAQEQYF.

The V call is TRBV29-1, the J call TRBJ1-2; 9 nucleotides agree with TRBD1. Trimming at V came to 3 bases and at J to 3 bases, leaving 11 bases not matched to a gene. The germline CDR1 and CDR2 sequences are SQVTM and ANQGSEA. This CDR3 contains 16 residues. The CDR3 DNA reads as TGCAGCGTTGAGCCGGGACAGGGTTCGAGGGACTATGGCTACACCTTC. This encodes CSVEPGQGSRDYGYTF. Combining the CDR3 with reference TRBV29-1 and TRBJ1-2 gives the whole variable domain SAVISQKPSRDICQRGTSLTIQCQVDSQVTMMFWYRQQPGQSLTLIATANQGSEATYESGFVIDKFPISRPNLTFSTLTVSNMSPEDSSIYLCSVEPGQGSRDYGYTFGSGTRLTVV.

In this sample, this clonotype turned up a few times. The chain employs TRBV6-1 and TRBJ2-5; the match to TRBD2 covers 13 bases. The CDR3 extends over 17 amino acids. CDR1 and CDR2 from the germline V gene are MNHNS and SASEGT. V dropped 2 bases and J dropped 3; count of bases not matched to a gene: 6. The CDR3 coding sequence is TGTGCCAGCAGTGAACTACATGGACTAGCGGGGGAAGAGACCCAGTACTTC. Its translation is CASSELHGLAGEETQYF.

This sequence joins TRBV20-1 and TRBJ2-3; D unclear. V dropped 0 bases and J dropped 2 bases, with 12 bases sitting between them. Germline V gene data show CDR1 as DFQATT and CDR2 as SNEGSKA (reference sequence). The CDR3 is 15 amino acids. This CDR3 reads CSAREPLLPTDTQYF. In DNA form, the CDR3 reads TGCAGTGCTAGAGAACCACTCCTTCCCACAGATACGCAGTATTTT.

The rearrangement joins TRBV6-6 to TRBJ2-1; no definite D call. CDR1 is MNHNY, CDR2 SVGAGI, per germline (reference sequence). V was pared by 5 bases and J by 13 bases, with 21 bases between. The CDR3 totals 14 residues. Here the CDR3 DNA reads TGTGCCAGCAGTGGGTCCCGGGTTCAAGAGACCCAGTTCTTC. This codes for CASSGSRVQETQFF.

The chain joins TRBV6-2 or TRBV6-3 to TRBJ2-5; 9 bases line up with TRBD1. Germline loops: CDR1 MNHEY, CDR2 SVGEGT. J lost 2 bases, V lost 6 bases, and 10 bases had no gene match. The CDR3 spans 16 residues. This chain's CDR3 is CASSPWTGAKQETQYF. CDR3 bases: TGTGCCAGCAGCCCCTGGACAGGGGCGAAACAAGAGACCCAGTACTTC.

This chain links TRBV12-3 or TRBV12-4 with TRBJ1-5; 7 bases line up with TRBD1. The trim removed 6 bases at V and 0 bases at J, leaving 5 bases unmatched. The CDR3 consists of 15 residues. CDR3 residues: CASRPTGNSNQPQHF. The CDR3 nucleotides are TGTGCCAGCAGACCGACAGGGAATAGCAATCAGCCCCAGCATTTT.

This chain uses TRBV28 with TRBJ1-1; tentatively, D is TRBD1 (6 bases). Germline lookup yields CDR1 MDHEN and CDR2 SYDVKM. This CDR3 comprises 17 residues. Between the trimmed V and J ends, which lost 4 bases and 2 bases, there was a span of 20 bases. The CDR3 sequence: CASSSPGEPRGNTEAFF. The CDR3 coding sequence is TGTGCCAGCAGTTCCCCGGGGGAACCCAGGGGTAACACTGAAGCTTTCTTT.

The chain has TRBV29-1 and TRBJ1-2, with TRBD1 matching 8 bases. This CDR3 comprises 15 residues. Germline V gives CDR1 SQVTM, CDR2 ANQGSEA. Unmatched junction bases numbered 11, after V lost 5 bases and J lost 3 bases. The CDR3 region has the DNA TGCAGCGTTCGGGTCAGGGGGCGTTCAGACTATGGCTACACCTTC. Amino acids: CSVRVRGRSDYGYTF.

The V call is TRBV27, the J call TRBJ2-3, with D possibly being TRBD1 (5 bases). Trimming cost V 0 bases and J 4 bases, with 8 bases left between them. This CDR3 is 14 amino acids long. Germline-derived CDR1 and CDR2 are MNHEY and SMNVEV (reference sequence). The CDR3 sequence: CASSLSGVPDTQYF. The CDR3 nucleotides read TGTGCCAGCAGTTTATCAGGGGTCCCAGATACGCAGTATTTT.